What follows describes a single TCR beta chain. Only in-frame clones appear in the TCRdb table, and some are missing; sequencing was by immunoSEQ multiplex PCR. The sample records about 600,000 clones, roughly 97% being singletons. The data were obtained in a study of shared clonotypes between healthy human individuals. Sequencing was performed on naive CD4+ T cells sorted from blood. The subset is: CD45RA+ positively selected. This receptor was taken from a woman aged 25 to 45 in good health.

CDR3 sequence: CASGTAVKSYNEQFF. The DNA of the CDR3 is TGTGCCAGCGGCACGGCCGTAAAATCCTACAATGAGCAGTTCTTC. This chain uses TRBV5-4 with TRBJ2-1; unclear D gene. Trimming removed 7 bases at V and 1 base at J, with 15 bases between. The CDR3 runs to 15 residues. Looked up from germline, CDR1 is SGHNT and CDR2 is YYREEE (reference sequence).